This TCR beta chain derives from a study of cytomegalovirus exposure and HLA in healthy donors. For the study at large: A data release that came early held 80 million to 95 million unique TCRs from HLA-typed donors. Notes on the study in general: Per published reports, the classifier diagnosed cytomegalovirus status with high specificity and sensitivity.

V dropped 3 bases and J dropped 0; count of bases not matched to a gene: 3. The CDR3 runs 16 residues. Germline CDR1 is SGHDT and CDR2 is YYEEEE. Of note for this clone: Its antigen remains unknown.

60 Vbeta and 13 Jbeta primers were used in PCR. Generated by immunoSEQ multiplex PCR, the TCRdb table keeps only in-frame clones and is missing some. The table shows approximately 120,000 clones, with roughly 80% occurring only once. The specimen sequenced was PBMCs. The chain has TRBV5-6 and TRBJ2-1, with TRBD2 matching over 10 bases. The TCR sequence derives from a man aged 30 to 39 in good health and CMV-seronegative. This CDR3 reads CASSSLAGGSYNEQFF. Here the CDR3 DNA reads TGTGCCAGCAGCTCTTTAGCGGGAGGCTCCTACAATGAGCAGTTCTTC.